This TCR beta chain originates from a study of T-cell memory formation after mild COVID-19. Whole-study results and caveats: CD8+ contracting clones occupied EMRA, while CD4+ ones occupied mainly CM and EM. Later expanders leaned CD4+, whereas day 15 to 85 contracting clones were balanced CD4/CD8.

V gave up 6 bases and J gave up 0 bases; unmatched junction bases: 5. Germline values: CDR1 SQVTM, CDR2 ANQGSEA. The CDR3 spans 14 residues. From 5'RACE with constant-segment primers came TCR alpha and TCR beta cDNA libraries that carried sample barcodes and UMIs. TCRdb reanalysed the 5' RACE reads using MiXCR and keeps one entry per CDR3 protein. The sample holds 190,000 or so distinct CDR3 sequences, around 26% seen once. As for this clonotype: Its antigen is unidentified.

The clonotype was recovered from an adult woman who had mild COVID-19 (a few samples of this study predate the infection). Cell type and time point are not known. The chain recombines TRBV29-1 with TRBJ2-4; 7 bases match TRBD1. What was sequenced was PBMCs or a T cell subset sorted from them (not recorded which). CDR3 bases: TGCAGCGTAACAGGGGTATTAGCCAAAAACATTCAGTACTTC. This codes for CSVTGVLAKNIQYF.